A selection of T cell receptor beta chains follows, all from one sample in a study of T cell repertoires in cytomegalovirus infection. TCRdb recomputed calls from the reads with MiXCR, one row per CDR3 protein. Of 900,000 to 950,000 distinct CDR3 sequences detected, about a third appear once; the ten largest clones hold about an eighth. These receptors have no known antigen. Source: cultured CD8+ T cells from PBMCs, taken from culture after CMV antigen stimulation. These receptors were obtained from a human donor in good health (CMV status not recorded). Some clones in this sample may be carry-over from other donors' samples. CDR3s include the opening cysteine and the closing phenylalanine or tryptophan. The D gene is left open where the match is weak. Size is omitted from some rows. Given values are once, few, many or a class for expanded clones.

j_call v_call clone_size d_call cdr3_aa cdr3_nt
TRBJ2-2 TRBV7-8 many . CASSQFLRSRTGELFF TGTGCCAGCAGCCAATTCCTACGTTCGCGGACCGGGGAGCTGTTTTTT
TRBJ2-1 TRBV9 . . CASSVVQGSGRSDEQFF TGTGCCAGCAGCGTAGTCCAAGGCTCGGGGAGGTCCGATGAGCAGTTCTTC
TRBJ1-1 TRBV7-2 many . CASSPQLGIENTEAFF TGTGCCAGCAGCCCCCAATTGGGCATAGAGAACACTGAAGCTTTCTTT
TRBJ1-1 TRBV7-3 . . CASSANGQMNTEAFF TGTGCCAGCAGCGCTAACGGACAGATGAACACTGAAGCTTTCTTT
TRBJ2-1 TRBV7-8 . . CASSLALWENNEQFF TGTGCCAGCAGCTTAGCGCTTTGGGAAAACAATGAGCAGTTCTTC
TRBJ2-1 TRBV27 . TRBD2 CASSLSPSGGYNEQFF TGTGCCAGCAGTTTATCGCCTAGCGGGGGATACAATGAGCAGTTCTTC
TRBJ2-3 TRBV10-3 few . CAISEPGATQYF TGTGCCATCAGTGAACCGGGGGCGACGCAGTATTTT
TRBJ1-2 TRBV4-3 few . CASSQDYSGGNGYTF TGCGCCAGCAGCCAAGACTATTCTGGAGGGAATGGCTACACCTTC
TRBJ2-4 TRBV28 few . CASSPRGRGGIQYF TGTGCCAGCAGCCCCCGCGGCAGGGGGGGCATTCAGTACTTC
TRBJ2-1 TRBV10-3 . TRBD1 CAISSTGEPYNEQFF TGTGCCATCAGCTCTACAGGGGAACCTTACAATGAGCAGTTCTTC
TRBJ2-1 TRBV6-5 few TRBD1 CASSVPGGLKNEQFF TGTGCCAGCAGCGTCCCAGGGGGCTTGAAGAATGAGCAGTTCTTC